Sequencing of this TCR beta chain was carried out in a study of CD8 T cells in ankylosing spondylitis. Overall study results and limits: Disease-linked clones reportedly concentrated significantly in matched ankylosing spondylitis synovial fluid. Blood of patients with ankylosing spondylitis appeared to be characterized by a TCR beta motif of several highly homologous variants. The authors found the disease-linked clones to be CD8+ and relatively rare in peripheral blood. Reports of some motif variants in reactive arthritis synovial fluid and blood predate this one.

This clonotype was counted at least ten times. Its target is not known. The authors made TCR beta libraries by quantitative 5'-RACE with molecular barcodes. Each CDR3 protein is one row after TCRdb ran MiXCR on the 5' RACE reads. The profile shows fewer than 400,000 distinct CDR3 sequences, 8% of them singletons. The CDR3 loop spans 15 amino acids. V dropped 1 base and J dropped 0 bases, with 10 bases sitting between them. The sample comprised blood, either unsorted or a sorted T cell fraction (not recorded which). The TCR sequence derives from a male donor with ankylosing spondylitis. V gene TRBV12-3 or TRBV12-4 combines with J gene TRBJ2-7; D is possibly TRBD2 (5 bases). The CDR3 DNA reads TGTGCCAGCAGTTTAGTGTTAGCGTTCTCCTACGAGCAGTACTTC. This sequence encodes CASSLVLAFSYEQYF.